This TCR beta chain comes out of a study of CD8+CD57+ T cells in acquired aplastic anemia. Study-wide results and limits: Patients and controls were not found to differ significantly in CD8+ Simpson's diversity.

The V gene lost 0 bases and the J gene lost 0 bases, with 8 bases spanning the gap. CDR1 and CDR2 from the germline V gene are LGHNA and YSLEER. The length of the CDR3 is 15 residues. Remarks on this clonotype: The antigen is not known.

Profiles of TCR beta VDJ and CDR3 were generated from a genomic DNA template. TCRdb re-analysed the reads in MiXCR, keeping a single row per CDR3 protein. The data show 400,000 to 450,000 distinct CDR3 sequences, under 80% seen once. The specimen sequenced was sorted CD4+, CD8+, or CD8+CD57+ T cells (not recorded which) from PBMCs. This chain uses TRBV4-3 with TRBJ1-1; D is uncertain. The source is a human donor in good health, serving as a control. CDR3 amino acids: CASSQDSAMNTEAFF. CDR3 DNA sequence: TGCGCCAGCAGCCAAGATTCGGCGATGAACACTGAAGCTTTCTTT.